The 26 T cell receptor beta chains presented below share a single source sample, sequenced in a study of shared clonotypes between healthy human individuals (dated by TCRdb to about 2020). The library was obtained by the immunoSEQ multiplex PCR assay. The table was pulled from immuneACCESS by TCRdb, which kept in-frame rearrangements only. Such tables lose some clones; where checked, under half of the loss comes from unresolved V genes, and the rest has no known cause. The sample table holds around 95,000 clones, of which 67% were seen once. In total, the top ten clones hold roughly 43% of the sample. Sequenced sample: memory CD8+ T cells sorted from blood. In light of the paper, this sample's cell subset or site label describes: CD45RO+ cells pooled with CCR7-negative TemRA cells. These receptors were collected from a man younger than 40 in good health.

V is TRBV6-5 and J is TRBJ2-7, with D tentatively TRBD2 (5 bases). V was pared by 8 bases and J by 0 bases, with 8 bases between. There are 12 residues in the CDR3. Germline CDR1 and CDR2: MNHEY and SVGAGI. DNA for the CDR3: TGTGCCAGCGCGGGCACCTCCTACGAGCAGTACTTC. Its translation: CASAGTSYEQYF.

The chain uses TRBV7-9 and TRBJ2-2, with D hard to call. CDR3 length: 13 amino acids. V shed 5 bases and J shed 4 bases, with 8 bases lying between them. The germline CDR1 and CDR2 sequences are SEHNR and FQNEAQ (reference sequence). The CDR3 DNA is TGTGCCAGCAGCACACCCTCCACCGGGGAGCTGTTTTTT. Translated, it gives CASSTPSTGELFF. Looking up the rest from reference TRBV7-9 and TRBJ2-2 gives the full variable domain: DTGVSQNPRHKITKRGQNVTFRCDPISEHNRLYWYRQTLGQGPEFLTYFQNEAQLEKSRLLSDRFSAERPKGSFSTLEIQRTEQGDSAMYLCASSTPSTGELFFGEGSRLTVL.

This rearrangement joins TRBV27 to TRBJ1-1, with D possibly TRBD1 on 5 matching bases. This CDR3 has 13 amino acids. Per germline, CDR1 MNHEY and CDR2 SMNVEV (reference sequence). The V end was cut by 4 bases, the J end by 4 bases, with 10 bases between. As DNA, the CDR3 is TGTGCCAGCAGTTGGCAGGGAATCACTGAAGCTTTCTTT. Translating it yields CASSWQGITEAFF.

The chain recombines TRBV10-2 with TRBJ2-5; possible D gene TRBD2, 6 bases. V shed 6 bases and J shed 2 bases, with 13 bases lying between them. CDR3 length: 14 residues. Germline V lookup: CDR1 WSHSY, CDR2 SAAADI. As DNA, the CDR3 is TGCGCCAGCAGCGACCTACTAGCTCAAGAGACCCAGTACTTC. Translating it yields CASSDLLAQETQYF.

This clone was counted at least ten times. V and J are TRBV9 and TRBJ2-3; D ambiguous. V was shortened by 1 base and J by 1 base, with 10 bases between the two germline ends. This CDR3 contains 15 residues. Germline lookup yields CDR1 SGDLS and CDR2 YYNGEE. CDR3 residues: CASSVMQRGTDTQYF. The CDR3 DNA sequence: TGTGCCAGCAGCGTAATGCAGCGAGGCACAGATACGCAGTATTTT.

This clone was counted between two and nine times. This sequence joins TRBV9 and TRBJ2-1, with 14 bases fitting TRBD2. V was clipped by 4 bases and J by 0 bases; unmatched bases: 3. The CDR3 consists of 17 residues. CDR1 and CDR2 (germline): SGDLS, YYNGEE. The CDR3 nucleotides read TGTGCCAGCAGCCCGGGACTAGCGGGGGTCTCCTACAATGAGCAGTTCTTC. As protein: CASSPGLAGVSYNEQFF.

V is TRBV19 and J is TRBJ1-4, with 7 nucleotides matching TRBD1. Trimming at V came to 2 bases and at J to 7 bases, leaving 10 bases not matched to a gene. Germline V gene sequence: CDR1 LNHDA, CDR2 SQIVND (reference sequence). The CDR3 is made up of 16 amino acids. This chain's CDR3 is CASSINPDRVGEKLFF. In nucleotides, the CDR3 is TGTGCCAGTAGTATAAACCCTGACAGGGTTGGTGAAAAACTGTTTTTT.

The rearrangement joins TRBV14 to TRBJ2-7; 7 bases are a match to TRBD2. The CDR3 consists of 17 residues. Germline assignment: CDR1 SGHDN and CDR2 FVKESK. V lost 0 bases, J lost 6 bases, and 14 bases stayed unmatched. CDR3 protein: CASSQELGAGLTGEQYF. The CDR3, as DNA: TGTGCCAGCAGCCAAGAGCTGGGAGCGGGGCTTACGGGCGAGCAGTACTTC.

This chain uses TRBV7-2 with TRBJ2-7; 13 positions agree with TRBD2. Per germline, CDR1 SGHTA and CDR2 FQGNSA. This CDR3 spans 15 amino acids. J gave up 7 bases and V 8 bases, and 11 bases lay outside the gene matches. CDR3 sequence (DNA): TGTGCCAGCTCACTAGCGGGAGGGCTTTCAGCGGAGCAGTACTTC. This encodes CASSLAGGLSAEQYF.

This clone appeared a few times. The chain has TRBV25-1 and TRBJ2-2, with D perhaps assigned TRBD1 or TRBD2 (6 bases each). The germline CDR1 and CDR2 sequences are MGHDK and SYGVNS. V was clipped by 6 bases and J by 1 base, with 15 bases between them. The CDR3 is 16 residues long. For the CDR3, the DNA is TGTGCCAGCAGCGGGGGCGTCTTGGGGAACACCGGGGAGCTGTTTTTT. The encoded protein is CASSGGVLGNTGELFF.

This clone occurred many times. Compared with germline, one end of the junction differs, possibly owing to a read error. The V and J genes are TRBV4-1 and TRBJ2-1; D is unclear. The CDR3 contains 14 residues. CDR1 and CDR2 (germline): MGHRA, YSYEKL. CDR3 in amino acids: CASSPSDGYIEQFF. The CDR3 nucleotides read TGCGCCAGCAGCCCTTCGGACGGATACATTGAGCAGTTCTTC.

This clone was found a few times. The rearrangement links TRBV10-2 to TRBJ2-7; D is unclear. The CDR3 sequence is 12 residues long. CDR1 is WSHSY, CDR2 SAAADI, per germline. Between the trimmed V and J ends, which lost 6 bases and 4 bases, there was a span of 10 bases. The CDR3 loop is CASRPTDYEQYF. The CDR3 region has the DNA TGCGCCAGCAGACCTACTGATTACGAGCAGTACTTC.

This clone was recorded a few times. The sample carries other DNA sequences with the same CDR3. The J gene is TRBJ2-7, the V gene TRBV19; TRBD1 matches at 7 bases. This CDR3 is built from 14 residues. CDR1 is LNHDA, CDR2 SQIVND, per germline (reference sequence). Trimming removed 1 base from V and 0 bases from J; junction bases left unmatched: 0. In nucleotides, the CDR3 is TGTGCCAGTAGTATAGCAGGGGGCTCCTACGAGCAGTACTTC. The encoded protein is CASSIAGGSYEQYF.

The J gene is TRBJ1-3, the V gene TRBV2; possibly TRBD1 for D (5 bases). V lost 8 bases to trimming and J lost 8 bases, with 10 bases between them. The CDR3 covers 11 residues. Germline lookup yields CDR1 SNHLY and CDR2 FYNNEI. For the CDR3, the DNA is TGTGCCAGCGTCCGAGGGGACACCATATATTTT. The encoded protein is CASVRGDTIYF. Using reference TRBV2 and TRBJ1-3 for the parts outside the CDR3, the full variable domain is EPEVTQTPSHQVTQMGQEVILRCVPISNHLYFYWYRQILGQKVEFLVSFYNNEISEKSEIFDDQFSVERPDGSNFTLKIRSTKLEDSAMYFCASVRGDTIYFGEGSWLTVV.

This chain connects TRBV7-9 to TRBJ2-1; D ambiguous. V lost 5 bases to trimming and J lost 7 bases, with 12 bases between them. The CDR3 sequence is 13 residues long. In germline, CDR1 is SEHNR, CDR2 FQNEAQ (reference sequence). CDR3 region: CASSPDAFNEQFF. In DNA form, the CDR3 reads TGTGCCAGCAGCCCGGACGCATTTAATGAGCAGTTCTTC. The whole variable domain, remainder taken from reference TRBV7-9 and TRBJ2-1, is DTGVSQNPRHKITKRGQNVTFRCDPISEHNRLYWYRQTLGQGPEFLTYFQNEAQLEKSRLLSDRFSAERPKGSFSTLEIQRTEQGDSAMYLCASSPDAFNEQFFGPGTRLTVL.

The chain is built from TRBV7-9 and TRBJ2-2; D may be TRBD1 (5 bases). The V end was cut by 2 bases, the J end by 7 bases, with 11 bases between. Germline loops: CDR1 SEHNR, CDR2 FQNEAQ (reference sequence). CDR3 length: 14 amino acids. CDR3 loop: CASSLPRGVGELFF. As DNA, the CDR3 is TGTGCCAGCAGCTTACCTAGGGGCGTCGGGGAGCTGTTTTTT.

V is TRBV4-1 and J is TRBJ2-7, with 12 bases lining up with TRBD2. V shed 0 bases, J shed 2 bases, and the junction held 11 bases outside the gene matches. Germline V gene sequence: CDR1 MGHRA, CDR2 YSYEKL. CDR3 length: 19 amino acids. For the CDR3, the DNA is TGCGCCAGCAGCCAAGAGACCCTAGCGGGAGGGGAGATTGCCTACGAGCAGTACTTC. Protein product: CASSQETLAGGEIAYEQYF.

The sample holds many counts of this clone. The chain joins TRBV29-1 to TRBJ2-2; D is unresolved. CDR1 is SQVTM, CDR2 ANQGSEA, per germline. The V end lost 7 bases, the J end lost 4 bases, and 7 bases lay between the germline ends. The CDR3 extends over 11 amino acids. This CDR3 is CSGLITGELFF. DNA for the CDR3: TGCAGCGGCCTTATCACCGGGGAGCTGTTTTTT.

DNA of the CDR3: TGTGCCACCAGCAGCCCTAGCGGGAGAACCTACGAGCAGTACTTC. This encodes CATSSPSGRTYEQYF. This chain joins TRBV15 and TRBJ2-7, with 10 positions matching TRBD2. The germline gives CDR1 LNHNV, CDR2 YYDKDF (reference sequence). This CDR3 contains 15 residues. J lost 2 bases, V lost 3 bases, and 4 bases had no gene match.

The chain joins TRBV6-6 to TRBJ2-5; TRBD2 matches 8 bases. CDR1 is MNHNY and CDR2 is SVGAGI in the germline V gene (reference sequence). This CDR3 is 15 amino acids long. V shed 7 bases and J 5 bases; nucleotides not matched to a gene: 12. CDR3 in DNA: TGTGCCAGCAACTCGATAGCGGGGCCGGGCGAGACCCAGTACTTC. Residues: CASNSIAGPGETQYF.

The J gene is TRBJ2-1, the V gene TRBV19; D perhaps matches TRBD1 (5 bases). Germline assignment: CDR1 LNHDA and CDR2 SQIVND (reference sequence). V shed 5 bases and J shed 7 bases, with 12 bases lying between them. This CDR3 comprises 13 residues. CDR3 amino acids: CASSPRVMNEQFF. DNA of the CDR3: TGTGCCAGTAGTCCCAGGGTTATGAATGAGCAGTTCTTC. Full variable domain (remainder filled in from reference TRBV19 and TRBJ2-1): DGGITQSPKYLFRKEGQNVTLSCEQNLNHDAMYWYRQDPGQGLRLIYYSQIVNDFQKGDIAEGYSVSREKKESFPLTVTSAQKNPTAFYLCASSPRVMNEQFFGPGTRLTVL.

This clone was counted many times. The V gene is TRBV4-3, the J gene TRBJ2-7, with 7 bases fitting TRBD2. Per the germline V gene, CDR1 is LGHNA and CDR2 is YSLEER. The V segment lost 0 bases and the J segment 1 base; nucleotides outside the gene matches: 6. CDR3 length: 16 residues. DNA of the CDR3: TGCGCCAGCAGCCAAGAAAGCGGGACCCTTTCCTACGAGCAGTACTTC. Translated: CASSQESGTLSYEQYF.

The V call is TRBV10-3, the J call TRBJ1-3; the match to TRBD1 covers 9 bases. The CDR3 is made up of 18 amino acids. Germline-derived CDR1 and CDR2 are ENHRY and SYGVKD. Trimming removed 0 bases from V and 0 bases from J; junction bases left unmatched: 6. CDR3 amino acids: CAISESPGQGHSGNTIYF. In DNA form, the CDR3 reads TGTGCCATCAGTGAGTCGCCGGGACAGGGCCACTCTGGAAACACCATATATTTT.

This clone was found many times. The J gene is TRBJ2-7, the V gene TRBV19; D is unclear. CDR1 and CDR2 from the germline V gene are LNHDA and SQIVND (reference sequence). The V and J ends lost 7 bases and 0 bases respectively, with 10 bases between them. The CDR3 is made up of 13 amino acids. The CDR3 nucleotides read TGTGCCAGTACCCCGCCAGCCTCCTACGAGCAGTACTTC. Translating gives CASTPPASYEQYF.

This chain uses TRBV7-8 with TRBJ1-5, with 8 bases fitting TRBD1. V dropped 1 base and J dropped 5; count of bases not matched to a gene: 10. Germline CDR1 SGHVS, CDR2 FQNEAQ. The CDR3 runs to 17 residues. The DNA for the CDR3 is TGTGCCAGCAGCTTAGGATTGCGGGACAGGATCGATCAGCCCCAGCATTTT. Translation: CASSLGLRDRIDQPQHF.

The rearrangement links TRBV6-5 to TRBJ1-3; a possible D gene is TRBD1 (6 bases). V lost 5 bases and J 4 bases, leaving 12 bases between the germline ends. Germline V gene sequence: CDR1 MNHEY, CDR2 SVGAGI. There are 14 residues in the CDR3. The CDR3 DNA follows: TGTGCCAGCAGTGGAACAGGGCCGGGAAACACCATATATTTT. The encoded protein is CASSGTGPGNTIYF.